These 16 T cell receptor beta chains came from one sample sequenced in a study of cytomegalovirus exposure and HLA in healthy donors. PCR amplification relied on 60 Vbeta primers (plus 13 Jbeta primers). Measured with immunoSEQ multiplex PCR; TCRdb has only the in-frame clones, and not every one. This table has some 110,000 clones, 78% appearing once. Sequenced material: PBMCs. Receptor source: a male donor in good health and CMV-seronegative.

The V gene is TRBV5-4, the J gene TRBJ2-5; D is perhaps TRBD2 (6 bases). The CDR3 consists of 15 residues. Germline loops: CDR1 SGHNT, CDR2 YYREEE (reference sequence). Between the trimmed V and J ends, which lost 1 base and 2 bases, there was a span of 12 bases. The chain's CDR3 is CASSLSGLAQETQYF. CDR3 DNA sequence: TGTGCCAGCAGCTTGAGTGGGCTAGCGCAAGAGACCCAGTACTTC.

On this clone itself: The germline gene is not matched at one end of the junction; a read error may be the cause. The chain's CDR3 is CASCDRGGETQYF. CDR3 sequence (DNA): TGTGCCAGCTGTGACAGGGGAGGGGAGACCCAGTACTTC. This sequence joins TRBV2 and TRBJ2-5; the D gene is possibly TRBD1 (8 bases). CDR3 length equals 13 residues. CDR1 is SNHLY and CDR2 is FYNNEI in the germline V gene.

The chain has TRBV7-2 and TRBJ2-2, with 14 positions matching TRBD2. The junction had 5 bases not matched to a gene; V was cut back by 2 bases and J by 6 bases. Germline CDR1 and CDR2: SGHTA and FQGNSA. This CDR3 comprises 17 residues. CDR3 coding DNA: TGTGCCAGCAGCTTAACAGGGGGACTAGCGGGAGCCGGGGAGCTGTTTTTT. Translation: CASSLTGGLAGAGELFF.

This clone occurred once. CDR3 coding DNA: TGCGCCAGCAGCTCTGCGGGAGGATGGACCGGGGAGCTGTTTTTT. Translated: CASSSAGGWTGELFF. The chain has TRBV5-1 and TRBJ2-2; 8 nucleotides align to TRBD2. V was clipped by 3 bases and J by 5 bases; unmatched bases: 6. CDR3 size: 15 residues. Germline CDR1 and CDR2: SGHRS and YFSETQ.

This chain links TRBV18 with TRBJ2-7; 7 nucleotides line up with TRBD2. From germline, CDR1 is KGHSH and CDR2 LQKENI. Unmatched junction bases numbered 8, after V lost 6 bases and J lost 6 bases. CDR3 length: 13 residues. CDR3 nucleotides: TGTGCCAGCTCCCCGCGAGGGGAGGGCGAGCAGTACTTC. Amino acid sequence: CASSPRGEGEQYF.

There are a few counts of this clone. V gene TRBV4-3 combines with J gene TRBJ1-2; D uncertain. The CDR3 is made up of 14 amino acids. Trimming shortened V by 2 bases and J by 3 bases, and 10 bases separated the two germline ends. Looked up from germline, CDR1 is LGHNA and CDR2 is YSLEER. CDR3 region: CASSQLNSDYGYTF. The DNA for the CDR3 is TGCGCCAGCAGCCAATTAAACTCCGACTATGGCTACACCTTC.

This rearrangement joins TRBV27 to TRBJ1-1; D unresolved. This CDR3 has 15 amino acids. Trimming cost V 6 bases and J 1 base, with 15 bases left between them. Germline V gene lookup returns CDR1 MNHEY and CDR2 SMNVEV (reference sequence). CDR3: CASRPAGSWNTEAFF. CDR3 bases: TGTGCCAGCAGACCCGCGGGGTCCTGGAACACTGAAGCTTTCTTT.

The chain uses TRBV9 and TRBJ2-7, with a possible D match to TRBD1 (7 bases). Germline-derived CDR1 and CDR2 are SGDLS and YYNGEE. V was trimmed by 3 bases and J by 3 bases, leaving 22 bases between them. The CDR3 has 17 amino acids. As DNA, the CDR3 is TGTGCCAGCAGCGCACCCGGTGGAGGGACAGACAACTACGAGCAGTACTTC. Translated, it gives CASSAPGGGTDNYEQYF. Full variable domain (remainder filled in from reference TRBV9 and TRBJ2-7): DSGVTQTPKHLITATGQRVTLRCSPRSGDLSVYWYQQSLDQGLQFLIQYYNGEERAKGNILERFSAQQFPDLHSELNLSSLELGDSALYFCASSAPGGGTDNYEQYFGPGTRLTVT.

The chain employs TRBV6-6 and TRBJ1-1; 8 nucleotides match TRBD1. V was pared by 5 bases and J by 3 bases, with 8 bases of the junction left unmatched. The germline gives CDR1 MNHNY, CDR2 SVGAGI (reference sequence). The CDR3 is 15 amino acids. The CDR3 loop is CASSNPGQGDTEAFF. The CDR3 DNA follows: TGTGCCAGCAGTAACCCAGGACAGGGTGACACTGAAGCTTTCTTT.

This chain connects TRBV6-5 to TRBJ2-1; TRBD2 matches 11 bases. With V trimmed by 7 bases and J by 4 bases, 6 bases remained unmatched. Looked up from germline, CDR1 is MNHEY and CDR2 is SVGAGI. The CDR3 totals 15 residues. CDR3 amino acids: CASIPTSGSYNEQFF. The CDR3 DNA follows: TGTGCCAGCATCCCTACTAGCGGGAGTTACAATGAGCAGTTCTTC.

This clone was found many times. The chain employs TRBV18 and TRBJ1-1, with D possibly matching TRBD1 (6 bases). The CDR3 has 16 residues. Germline V lookup: CDR1 KGHSH, CDR2 LQKENI. Between the trimmed V and J ends, which lost 2 bases and 7 bases, there was a span of 20 bases. The CDR3 region is CASSPGLQGEWGEAFF. CDR3 in DNA: TGTGCCAGCTCACCAGGGTTACAGGGCGAATGGGGTGAAGCTTTCTTT.

The CDR3 DNA reads as TGTGCCAGCAGCCCCTCGACAGGGTACGGCTACACCTTC. Residues: CASSPSTGYGYTF. The chain is built from TRBV7-9 and TRBJ1-2; 7 bases match TRBD1. This CDR3 contains 13 residues. With V trimmed by 5 bases and J by 8 bases, 8 bases remained unmatched. Germline V lookup: CDR1 SEHNR, CDR2 FQNEAQ (reference sequence).

Comments on this clone: The same CDR3 is also encoded by other DNA sequences in this sample. This chain connects TRBV25-1 to TRBJ1-1; 7 bases align to TRBD1. The CDR3 is 14 amino acids. The V and J ends lost 6 bases and 0 bases, in that order; junction bases with no gene match: 4. Germline CDR1 reads MGHDK; CDR2 reads SYGVNS. The CDR3 region is CASRGDRLNTEAFF. CDR3 DNA sequence: TGTGCCAGCAGGGGGGACAGACTGAACACTGAAGCTTTCTTT.

The chain carries TRBV19 and TRBJ1-1; possibly TRBD1 for D (6 bases). Per the germline V gene, CDR1 is LNHDA and CDR2 is SQIVND (reference sequence). The V and J ends lost 6 bases and 3 bases respectively, with 14 bases between them. This CDR3 comprises 14 residues. The CDR3, as DNA: TGTGCCAGTAGAAGCAGGGGAGGGTACACTGAAGCTTTCTTT. Amino acid sequence: CASRSRGGYTEAFF.

The chain is built from TRBV19 and TRBJ1-2; a possible D gene is TRBD1 (6 bases). CDR1 LNHDA and CDR2 SQIVND come from the germline V gene (reference sequence). V was clipped by 8 bases and J by 3 bases, with 7 bases between them. The CDR3 is 11 residues long. CDR3 protein: CASGGHYGYTF. CDR3 DNA: TGTGCCAGTGGGGGCCACTATGGCTACACCTTC.

The chain carries TRBV9 and TRBJ1-1; maybe TRBD1 (5 bases). The CDR3 contains 14 residues. Trimming stripped 5 bases from V and 1 base from J, with 12 bases between. The germline gives CDR1 SGDLS, CDR2 YYNGEE. DNA of the CDR3: TGTGCCAGCAGTAGACAGACAGAGAACACTGAAGCTTTCTTT. Amino acid sequence: CASSRQTENTEAFF.